Here is one TCR beta chain with its context. Its antigen is unknown. RNA transcripts yielded amplified TCR beta CDR3 regions. The TCR CDR3 was amplified in a first-round RT-PCR using the HTBI primer set. From the multiplex PCR reads, TCRdb called clonotypes with MiXCR, one entry per CDR3 protein. The sample lists around 300,000 distinct CDR3 sequences; around 14% were seen once. Hyperthyroidism patients were newly diagnosed, had disease duration under 2 months, and were aged 18 to 65 years. Every diagnosis used clinical symptoms, serum thyroxine and TRAb, thyroid ultrasound and orbital computed tomography. The source of the sample is a study of T cells in Graves' hyperthyroidism and ophthalmopathy. The J segment lost 4 bases and the V segment lost 3 bases, leaving 10 bases of the junction unmatched. Germline V CDR1 and CDR2: SNHLY, FYNNEI. CDR3 size: 17 residues. Study-level findings and limits: Expanded thyroid clonotypes (above 0.001) were mostly also found in blood. Ophthalmopathy was distinguished from stable hyperthyroidism by 13 V-J signatures.

V usage is TRBV2 and J usage is TRBJ2-3; 10 bases align to TRBD2. Sequenced input: blood. This sequence originates from a woman aged 25-40 years with Graves' hyperthyroidism. The CDR3 coding sequence is TGTGCCAGCAGTGAGCTGCTAGCGGGAGTCGAGGCAGATACGCAGTATTTT. Translation gives CASSELLAGVEADTQYF. The full variable domain, rest sourced from reference TRBV2 and TRBJ2-3, is EPEVTQTPSHQVTQMGQEVILRCVPISNHLYFYWYRQILGQKVEFLVSFYNNEISEKSEIFDDQFSVERPDGSNFTLKIRSTKLEDSAMYFCASSELLAGVEADTQYFGPGTRLTVL.